Listed below are T cell receptor beta chains from one sample, sequenced in a study of cytomegalovirus exposure and HLA in healthy donors. TCRdb's copy holds only in-frame clones and misses some; the assay was immunoSEQ multiplex PCR. In the table there are 150,000 to 200,000 clones, 65% to 70% of which are singletons. The sample consisted of PBMCs. The receptors originated from a man aged 25-45 years in good health and CMV-seropositive. The CDR3 runs from the conserved cysteine through the conserved F or W. The D gene is left open where the match is weak. Clone size, where shown, is once, few, many, or a class for clones that have expanded.

14 | TRBJ1-2 | TRBD1 | . | TRBV6-5 | CASSSGQGKRGYTF | TGTGCCAGCAGTTCGGGACAGGGGAAACGTGGCTACACCTTC
14 | TRBJ1-5 | TRBD1 | . | TRBV19 | CASTAGQTDQPQHF | TGTGCCAGTACCGCGGGACAGACGGATCAGCCCCAGCATTTT
17 | TRBJ2-1 | TRBD2 | once | TRBV27 | CASSSPSSGSSYNEQFF | TGTGCCAGCAGTTCCCCCTCTAGCGGGAGCTCCTACAATGAGCAGTTCTTC
14 | TRBJ1-2 | . | . | TRBV6-1 | CASSERGAGYGYTF | TGTGCCAGCAGTGAACGGGGGGCGGGTTATGGCTACACCTTC
16 | TRBJ2-3 | . | . | TRBV11-3 | CASSLDLGTEADTQYF | TGTGCCAGCAGCTTAGACTTAGGGACTGAAGCAGATACGCAGTATTTT
17 | TRBJ2-1 | . | few | TRBV13 | CASSPQWGESSYNEQFF | TGTGCCAGCAGCCCCCAATGGGGGGAGAGCTCCTACAATGAGCAGTTCTTC
15 | TRBJ2-5 | TRBD1 | . | TRBV18 | CASSPTGTDQETQYF | TGTGCCAGCTCACCTACCGGGACAGACCAAGAGACCCAGTACTTC
14 | TRBJ2-7 | . | . | TRBV2 | CASKSTGSLHEQYF | TGTGCCAGCAAATCGACGGGATCTCTCCACGAGCAGTACTTC
13 | TRBJ2-7 | TRBD2 | . | TRBV30 | CAWRHTSVYEQYF | TGTGCCTGGAGACACACTAGCGTTTACGAGCAGTACTTC
13 | TRBJ2-5 | TRBD1 | . | TRBV28 | CASSGDRGEVQYF | TGTGCCAGCAGTGGGGACAGGGGAGAGGTCCAGTACTTC
16 | TRBJ2-1 | TRBD2 | once | TRBV27 | CASYGRTSGRGNEQFF | TGTGCCAGCTACGGTCGGACTAGCGGGAGGGGTAATGAGCAGTTCTTC
17 | TRBJ1-2 | . | . | TRBV9 | CASSVDKGPAGNYGYTF | TGTGCCAGCAGCGTAGATAAGGGTCCCGCGGGAAACTATGGCTACACCTTC
16 | TRBJ2-1 | TRBD2 | . | TRBV7-2 | CASSLDFGRAENEQFF | TGTGCCAGCAGCTTAGATTTCGGGAGGGCCGAGAATGAGCAGTTCTTC
15 | TRBJ1-1 | . | . | TRBV6-1 | CASSVNRRGNTEAFF | TGTGCCAGCAGTGTCAACAGGCGGGGGAACACTGAAGCTTTCTTT
13 | TRBJ2-5 | . | few | TRBV5-4 | CASRLPSAETQYF | TGTGCCAGCAGGCTACCTAGCGCAGAGACCCAGTACTTC
14 | TRBJ2-3 | . | . | TRBV6-5 | CASSYSRGTDTQYF | TGTGCCAGCAGTTACTCGCGGGGCACAGATACGCAGTATTTT